Listed here are 19 T cell receptor beta chains from one sample, sequenced in a study of beta chain features in type 1 diabetes. Which antigens these TCRs recognize remains unknown. cDNA synthesis used the whole RNA isolate, giving expressed TCRB sequences. Repertoires were generated with immunoSEQ multiplex PCR, while TCRdb's copy carries only in-frame clones and drops some. The table shows under 300,000 clones, with more than 11% occurring only once. Study observations and caveats: Type 1 diabetes patients had moderately but significantly shorter TCRB CDR3s in all four CD4+ subsets.

Sequencing was carried out using naive CD4+ T cells from blood. The receptors originated from a man in his thirties or forties with type 1 diabetes.

V usage is TRBV18 and J usage is TRBJ1-1; D unresolved. The CDR3 covers 14 residues. Germline values: CDR1 KGHSH, CDR2 LQKENI. V was shortened by 2 bases and J by 1 base, with 8 bases between the two germline ends. The CDR3 sequence: CASSPVGRNTEAFF. CDR3 DNA: TGTGCCAGCTCACCAGTTGGGAGGAACACTGAAGCTTTCTTT.

This clone has only a few counts. V usage is TRBV7-2 and J usage is TRBJ2-5; D perhaps matches TRBD2 (5 bases). The germline V gene encodes CDR1 SGHTA and CDR2 FQGNSA. Between the trimmed V and J ends, which lost 5 bases and 5 bases, there was a span of 15 bases. This CDR3 has 14 amino acids. Here the CDR3 DNA reads TGTGCCAGCAGCAAGCGGCGGGTTGGGGAGACCCAGTACTTC. Residues: CASSKRRVGETQYF.

There are a few counts of this clone. The chain employs TRBV19 and TRBJ2-7; D might be TRBD2 (6 bases). Trimming removed 3 bases from V and 2 bases from J, with 17 bases in between. Germline loops: CDR1 LNHDA, CDR2 SQIVND (reference sequence). This CDR3 spans 16 amino acids. CDR3 sequence (DNA): TGTGCCAGTAGTATCTTCCCCCGGGACTCGGCCTACGAGCAGTACTTC. Translating gives CASSIFPRDSAYEQYF.

J is TRBJ2-7 and V is TRBV30; 8 bases line up with TRBD1. The J segment lost 3 bases and the V segment lost 0 bases, leaving 1 base of the junction unmatched. The CDR3 has 13 amino acids. The germline V gene encodes CDR1 GTSNPN and CDR2 SVGIG (reference sequence). The CDR3 sequence is CAWSVGTGYEQYF. The CDR3 region has the DNA TGTGCCTGGAGTGTCGGGACAGGCTACGAGCAGTACTTC.

This clone was observed a handful of times. The V and J genes are TRBV5-1 and TRBJ2-1; the D gene is possibly TRBD1 (6 bases). This CDR3 has 13 amino acids. CDR1 and CDR2 from the germline V gene are SGHRS and YFSETQ. The V end was cut by 5 bases, the J end by 8 bases, with 14 bases between. The CDR3 sequence: CASSPETGYEQFF. The CDR3 DNA reads TGCGCCAGCAGTCCGGAAACAGGGTATGAGCAGTTCTTC.

This clone came up a few times. The V gene is TRBV4-2, the J gene TRBJ1-2, with 7 bases fitting TRBD1. Unmatched junction bases numbered 11, after V lost 6 bases and J lost 7 bases. Looked up from germline, CDR1 is LGHNA and CDR2 is YNFKEQ. This CDR3 comprises 14 residues. The CDR3: CASSPPQGDGGYTF. The CDR3 DNA is TGTGCCAGCAGTCCACCCCAGGGGGATGGTGGCTACACCTTC.

The chain recombines TRBV27 with TRBJ2-1, with a tentative D call TRBD2 (5 bases). With 5 bases removed from V and 10 bases from J, the gap between germline ends came to 21 bases. The CDR3 extends over 15 amino acids. Germline lookup yields CDR1 MNHEY and CDR2 SMNVEV (reference sequence). The CDR3 DNA reads TGTGCCAGCAGTCCTCGGACTCGAGGGCTAAGCGAGCAGTTCTTC. The encoded protein is CASSPRTRGLSEQFF.

This chain connects TRBV18 to TRBJ2-3; 8 bases agree with TRBD2. Germline loops: CDR1 KGHSH, CDR2 LQKENI. V shed 3 bases and J 2 bases; nucleotides not matched to a gene: 4. The CDR3 totals 15 residues. The CDR3 nucleotides are TGTGCCAGCTCACCCACTAGCGGAAACACAGATACGCAGTATTTT. It encodes CASSPTSGNTDTQYF.

This clone was seen a handful of times. This chain uses TRBV11-2 with TRBJ1-1; D is ambiguous. Trimming took off 2 bases at V and 6 bases at J, with 10 bases between the two ends. The CDR3 loop spans 13 amino acids. The germline CDR1 and CDR2 sequences are SGHAT and FQNNGV. The CDR3 DNA sequence: TGTGCCAGCAGCTTATACGGGTGGGCTGAAGCTTTCTTT. As protein: CASSLYGWAEAFF.

The chain has TRBV11-2 and TRBJ2-3; the D is unclear. Germline V gene lookup returns CDR1 SGHAT and CDR2 FQNNGV. Trimming stripped 1 base from V and 6 bases from J, with 8 bases between. This CDR3 has 13 residues. Here the CDR3 reads CASSLVRLDTQYF. The DNA for the CDR3 is TGTGCCAGCAGCTTAGTTCGTTTGGATACGCAGTATTTT.

This chain uses TRBV15 with TRBJ2-3; D remains unclear. The ends were cut back, 0 bases at V and 2 bases at J, with 6 bases in the middle. The germline V gene has CDR1 LNHNV and CDR2 YYDKDF (reference sequence). The CDR3 loop spans 14 amino acids. CDR3 in DNA: TGTGCCACCAGCAGAGACCAGATCACAGATACGCAGTATTTT. The encoded protein is CATSRDQITDTQYF.

The chain employs TRBV7-2 and TRBJ1-5; 10 bases match TRBD1. The CDR3 totals 14 residues. CDR1 SGHTA and CDR2 FQGNSA come from the germline V gene. J was trimmed by 6 bases and V by 5 bases; bases with no gene match: 4. The CDR3 region is CASSPDRGIQPQHF. CDR3 bases: TGTGCCAGCAGCCCGGACAGGGGGATTCAGCCCCAGCATTTT.

The CDR3, as DNA: TGTGCCAGCAGTTACGGGCAGGGAGGTTCCTACGAGCAGTACTTC. This sequence encodes CASSYGQGGSYEQYF. The chain carries TRBV6-5 and TRBJ2-7, with a possible D match to TRBD2 (6 bases). The V end lost 2 bases, the J end lost 1 base, and 12 bases lay between the germline ends. CDR1 is MNHEY, CDR2 SVGAGI, per germline. This CDR3 is 15 amino acids long.

This clone was seen only a few times. The genes are TRBV19 and TRBJ2-5; D remains unclear. V gave up 4 bases and J gave up 1 base, with 4 bases separating them. Germline lookup yields CDR1 LNHDA and CDR2 SQIVND (reference sequence). The CDR3 extends over 12 amino acids. DNA for the CDR3: TGTGCCAGTAGTACCCGCCAAGAGACCCAGTACTTC. Its protein is CASSTRQETQYF.

This clone was seen only a few times. The chain links TRBV27 to TRBJ1-1; D is possibly TRBD1 (5 bases). Trimming removed 5 bases from V and 11 bases from J, with 21 bases in between. The germline V gene encodes CDR1 MNHEY and CDR2 SMNVEV (reference sequence). The CDR3 has 14 residues. CDR3 sequence (DNA): TGTGCCAGCAGTCGCGGAGGGGTCCGGGAAACGGCTTTCTTT. This codes for CASSRGGVRETAFF.

J is TRBJ1-1 and V is TRBV5-1, with 8 bases lining up with TRBD1. Germline V gives CDR1 SGHRS, CDR2 YFSETQ. The CDR3 spans 13 residues. V lost 4 bases and J lost 7; bases outside the gene matches: 6. The chain's CDR3 is CASSSEGTGEAFF. As DNA, the CDR3 is TGCGCCAGCAGCAGCGAGGGGACAGGTGAAGCTTTCTTT.

This clone was observed a handful of times. The chain combines TRBV2 with TRBJ1-6, with 8 bases aligning to TRBD1. The CDR3 is made up of 15 amino acids. Per the germline V gene, CDR1 is SNHLY and CDR2 is FYNNEI. The J segment lost 9 bases and the V segment lost 4 bases, leaving 8 bases of the junction unmatched. The CDR3 bases are TGTGCCAGCAGTGTCGAGACAGGGGACGGTTCACCCCTCCACTTT. Encoded protein: CASSVETGDGSPLHF.

This clone has more than one count but fewer than ten. This chain uses TRBV28 with TRBJ1-4; D is uncertain. Trimming took 5 bases from V and 5 from J, leaving 18 bases between them. Germline assignment: CDR1 MDHEN and CDR2 SYDVKM. There are 16 residues in the CDR3. Written as DNA, the CDR3 is TGTGCCAGCAGTCCCGGAGGACTGCGGATGAATGAAAAACTGTTTTTT. Its protein product is CASSPGGLRMNEKLFF.

This clone was found a few times. V gene TRBV6-6 combines with J gene TRBJ2-5; the D gene is possibly TRBD2 (6 bases). Germline V gives CDR1 MNHNY, CDR2 SVGAGI (reference sequence). V shed 2 bases and J shed 6 bases, with 19 bases lying between them. The CDR3 consists of 16 residues. CDR3 sequence (DNA): TGTGCCAGCAGTTACCCGGCGAGTCCCCGGGGGAAGACCCAGTACTTC. Encoded protein: CASSYPASPRGKTQYF.